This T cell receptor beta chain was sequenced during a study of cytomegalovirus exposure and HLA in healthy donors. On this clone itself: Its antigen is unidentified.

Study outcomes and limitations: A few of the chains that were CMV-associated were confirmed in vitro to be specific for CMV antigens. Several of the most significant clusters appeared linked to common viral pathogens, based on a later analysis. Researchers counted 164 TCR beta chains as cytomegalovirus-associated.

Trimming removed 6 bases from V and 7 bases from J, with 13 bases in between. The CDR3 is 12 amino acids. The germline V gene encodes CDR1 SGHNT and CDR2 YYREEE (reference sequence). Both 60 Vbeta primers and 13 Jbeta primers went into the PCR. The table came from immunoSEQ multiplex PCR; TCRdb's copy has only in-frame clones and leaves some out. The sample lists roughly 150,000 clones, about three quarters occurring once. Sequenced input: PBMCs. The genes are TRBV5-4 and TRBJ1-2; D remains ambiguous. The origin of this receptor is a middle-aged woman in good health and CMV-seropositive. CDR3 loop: CASTRGVGGYTF. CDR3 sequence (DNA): TGTGCCAGCACCCGAGGTGTCGGTGGCTACACCTTC.